The rows below give T cell receptor beta chains drawn from one sample of a study of read filtering for tumor transcriptome and immune sequencing. TCRdb passed the reads through MiXCR, listing each CDR3 protein once. Of tens of thousands of distinct CDR3 sequences in the sample, 20% to 25% are singletons; the top ten hold roughly a sixth. Sequencing was carried out using a population of CD138-negative cells sorted from bone marrow. These receptors all stem from a donor aged 40 or over with multiple myeloma. Each CDR3 is given with its conserved first and last residue. The order of the fields is D gene, clone size, J gene, V gene, CDR3 protein, CDR3 DNA. D genes are given only for firm matches. Size is stated for part of the rows, as once, few or many counts, or as a class when the clone is expanded.

-,once,TRBJ2-5,TRBV7-9,CASSSTGADTQEIQYF,TGTGCCAGCAGCTCTACAGGAGCGGACACCCAAGAGATCCAGTACTTC
TRBD2,many,TRBJ2-1,TRBV19,CASSPTAGGYNEQFF,TGTGCCAGTAGTCCCACGGCGGGAGGGTACAATGAGCAGTTCTTC
-,many,TRBJ1-3,TRBV6-1,CASRYRRSSGNTIYF,TGTGCCAGCAGGTACAGGCGGTCCTCTGGAAACACCATATATTTT
-,many,TRBJ2-1,TRBV12-5,CASGKTSYNEQFF,TGTGCTAGTGGCAAAACTAGCTACAATGAGCAGTTCTTC
-,-,TRBJ2-1,TRBV5-1,CASSPPAPLGLDEQFF,TGCGCCAGCAGCCCACCGGCGCCCCTAGGCCTCGATGAGCAGTTCTTC
-,many,TRBJ2-1,TRBV29-1,CSVVDYQSNEQFF,TGCAGCGTTGTTGACTATCAATCCAATGAGCAGTTCTTC
TRBD2,few,TRBJ2-3,TRBV20-1,CSAESLAGGPDTQYF,TGCAGTGCTGAGTCCTTGGCGGGGGGGCCGGATACGCAGTATTTT
TRBD1,many,TRBJ1-1,TRBV3-1,CASTSLRTGDTEAFF,TGTGCCAGCACCTCCCTTAGGACAGGCGACACTGAAGCTTTCTTT
-,-,TRBJ2-3,TRBV5-4,CASTQTPGHTTDTQYF,TGTGCCAGCACACAAACTCCGGGACATACCACAGATACGCAGTATTTT
-,many,TRBJ1-5,TRBV12-3/TRBV12-4,CASSPQTPGAQHF,TGTGCCAGCAGTCCCCAAACCCCTGGGGCCCAGCATTTT
-,few,TRBJ2-7,TRBV5-5,CASSLGIGADYEQYF,TGTGCCAGCAGCTTGGGAATAGGAGCTGACTACGAGCAGTACTTC
TRBD2,many,TRBJ2-3,TRBV20-1,CSARSHSGTRTVTQYF,TGCAGTGCTAGATCGCATTCCGGGACTAGGACGGTTACGCAGTATTTT
-,medium-sized,TRBJ2-1,TRBV6-5,CASRDTLGHPYQFF,TGTGCCAGCAGAGACACACTCGGACACCCCTATCAGTTCTTC
-,-,TRBJ1-5,TRBV29-1,CSVEVVSGQPQHF,TGCAGCGTTGAGGTGGTCAGCGGTCAGCCCCAGCATTTT
-,many,TRBJ1-1,TRBV7-8,CASINYDTEAFF,TGTGCCAGCATCAATTACGACACTGAAGCTTTCTTT
TRBD1,-,TRBJ1-2,TRBV20-1,CSATKQGDYGYTF,TGCAGTGCAACGAAACAGGGGGACTATGGCTACACCTTC
-,many,TRBJ1-2,TRBV2,CASSGYQGHPNYGYTF,TGTGCCAGCAGTGGGTATCAGGGACACCCTAACTATGGCTACACCTTC
TRBD2,many,TRBJ2-1,TRBV6-1,CASSARGLAGPSSYNEQFF,TGTGCCAGCAGCGCTAGGGGACTAGCGGGACCGAGCTCCTACAATGAGCAGTTCTTC
TRBD2,once,TRBJ2-3,TRBV28,CASSTGRAQYF,TGTGCCAGCAGCACGGGGAGGGCGCAGTATTTT
-,once,TRBJ2-1,TRBV2,CASLGGSYNEQFF,TGTGCCAGCCTGGGTGGGTCGTACAATGAGCAGTTCTTC
-,many,TRBJ1-1,TRBV6-2/TRBV6-3,CASSFTLITEAFF,TGTGCCAGCAGTTTCACCCTGATTACTGAAGCTTTCTTT
-,-,TRBJ1-2,TRBV4-2,CASSQVGGTRNYGYTF,TGTGCCAGCAGCCAAGTAGGAGGCACAAGAAACTATGGCTACACCTTC
TRBD1,few,TRBJ1-4,TRBV20-1,CSANRQGAQLFF,TGCAGTGCTAATCGTCAGGGGGCCCAACTGTTTTTT
-,few,TRBJ2-6,TRBV3-1,CASSPSVANVLTF,TGTGCCAGCAGCCCGTCGGTAGCCAACGTCCTGACTTTC
TRBD1,many,TRBJ2-2,TRBV12-3/TRBV12-4,CASSSRRTGHTGELFF,TGTGCCAGCAGCTCACGCCGGACAGGACACACCGGGGAGCTGTTTTTT
TRBD2,-,TRBJ2-3,TRBV6-2/TRBV6-3,CASSGANTDTQYF,TGTGCCAGTAGCGGGGCGAACACAGATACGCAGTATTTT
-,-,TRBJ1-1,TRBV5-6,CASSPLVRNTEAFF,TGTGCCAGCAGCCCGTTGGTCAGAAACACTGAAGCTTTCTTT
TRBD1,-,TRBJ2-2,TRBV6-2/TRBV6-3,CANRRIDRVDTGELFF,TGTGCCAACAGGAGAATAGACAGGGTGGACACCGGGGAGCTGTTTTTT
-,many,TRBJ1-1,TRBV19,CASSYDPVGDTEAFF,TGTGCCAGTAGTTACGACCCTGTCGGCGACACTGAAGCTTTCTTT
-,-,TRBJ2-2,TRBV20-1,CSARDQGVGIANTGELFF,TGCAGTGCTAGAGATCAAGGAGTGGGCATCGCGAACACCGGGGAGCTGTTTTTT
-,many,TRBJ2-3,TRBV7-2,CASSRRPDTQYF,TGTGCCAGCAGCCGTCGACCAGATACGCAGTATTTT
-,few,TRBJ2-2,TRBV10-2,CASRDTNTGELFF,TGCGCCAGCAGAGATACTAACACCGGGGAGCTGTTTTTT
-,many,TRBJ2-3,TRBV7-6,CASSLGQLTTQYF,TGTGCCAGCAGCTTAGGCCAACTTACTACGCAGTATTTT
-,many,TRBJ1-4,TRBV29-1,CSVEKEKLFF,TGCAGCGTTGAGAAGGAAAAACTGTTTTTT
-,many,TRBJ1-1,TRBV28,CASSGSGGLRDPGAFF,TGTGCCAGCAGTGGCTCGGGGGGCCTAAGAGATCCAGGCGCTTTCTTT
-,many,TRBJ2-1,TRBV7-9,CASSLATGTYNEQFF,TGTGCCAGCAGCTTAGCGACAGGTACCTACAATGAGCAGTTCTTC
-,many,TRBJ1-1,TRBV29-1,CSVEGGRPAEAFF,TGCAGCGTTGAAGGAGGGAGGCCGGCTGAAGCTTTCTTT
TRBD2,medium-sized,TRBJ2-1,TRBV9,CASSSRTSGVRNEQFF,TGTGCCAGCAGCTCGAGGACTAGCGGGGTCAGGAATGAGCAGTTCTTC
-,-,TRBJ2-4,TRBV5-1,CASSLESGIQYF,TGCGCCAGCAGCTTGGAAAGTGGCATTCAGTACTTC
-,many,TRBJ2-3,TRBV6-1,CASSEGGGTDTQYF,TGTGCCAGCAGTGAGGGGGGAGGCACAGATACGCAGTATTTT
-,many,TRBJ1-6,TRBV28,CASRETGRNSPLHF,TGTGCCAGCAGAGAGACAGGCCGAAATTCACCCCTCCACTTT
-,many,TRBJ2-6,TRBV30,CAWTIGGANVLTF,TGTGCCTGGACCATAGGGGGGGCCAACGTCCTGACTTTC
-,many,TRBJ1-2,TRBV18,CASSPQTGDSYGYTF,TGTGCCAGCTCACCGCAGACAGGAGATTCCTATGGCTACACCTTC
TRBD2,-,TRBJ2-5,TRBV29-1,CSAVLAGGPETQYF,TGCAGCGCTGTACTAGCGGGAGGGCCAGAGACCCAGTACTTC
-,many,TRBJ2-3,TRBV11-3,CASSLAGVDTQYF,TGTGCCAGCAGCTTAGCGGGGGTAGATACGCAGTATTTT
-,-,TRBJ1-2,TRBV28,CASSAAQGSYGYTF,TGTGCCAGCAGTGCAGCTCAGGGGAGCTATGGCTACACCTTC
-,many,TRBJ1-1,TRBV20-1,CSARDDNSEDKAFF,TGCAGTGCTAGAGATGATAATTCGGAGGACAAAGCTTTCTTT
-,-,TRBJ2-3,TRBV6-4,CASSDSKADTQYF,TGTGCCAGCAGTGACTCGAAGGCAGATACGCAGTATTTT
-,many,TRBJ2-5,TRBV11-2,CASSLDGRVWETQYF,TGTGCCAGCAGCTTAGATGGCAGGGTCTGGGAGACCCAGTACTTC
-,many,TRBJ2-7,TRBV7-9,CASSRGGSYEQYF,TGTGCCAGCAGTCGAGGGGGCTCCTACGAGCAGTACTTC
-,many,TRBJ1-1,TRBV20-1,CSVREGGRGTEAFF,TGCAGTGTTAGAGAGGGCGGGAGGGGCACTGAAGCTTTCTTT
-,many,TRBJ1-1,TRBV19,CASSIYGGNPEAFF,TGTGCCAGTAGTATCTACGGGGGGAACCCCGAAGCTTTCTTT
TRBD2,many,TRBJ2-7,TRBV29-1,CSVEVVVAGGREQYF,TGCAGCGTTGAAGTCGTGGTAGCGGGAGGTCGGGAGCAGTACTTC
-,many,TRBJ2-3,TRBV12-3/TRBV12-4,CASSPGWTDTQYF,TGTGCCAGCAGTCCAGGGTGGACAGATACGCAGTATTTT
TRBD1,-,TRBJ2-1,TRBV7-9,CASSLEGAQDNEQSF,TGTGCCAGCAGCCTAGAGGGGGCACAGGACAATGAGCAGTCCTTC
TRBD1,medium-sized,TRBJ1-1,TRBV20-1,CSARAGGFTEAFF,TGCAGTGCTAGAGCAGGGGGCTTCACTGAAGCTTTCTTT